This TCR beta chain was documented in a study of CD8 T cells in Susac syndrome. CDR3 size: 15 residues. Germline V CDR1 and CDR2: KGHSH, LQKENI. V dropped 1 base and J dropped 1 base, with 11 bases sitting between them. Random hexamers were used to reverse transcribe an amount of 0.5 to 1 ug RNA. It was immunoSEQ multiplex PCR that amplified TCR beta CDR3 across 54 Vbeta and 13 Jbeta. Via MiXCR, TCRdb re-called the immunoSEQ multiplex PCR reads, giving one row per CDR3 protein. The data hold 350,000 to 550,000 distinct CDR3 sequences, with around 85% observed a single time. This chain uses TRBV18 with TRBJ2-7, with D tentatively TRBD2 (5 bases). Sequencing input: CD8+ T cells from PBMCs. The receptor comes from a human donor with multiple sclerosis. CDR3 sequence reads: CASSPLFEGSYEQYF. CDR3 nucleotide sequence: TGTGCCAGCTCACCACTCTTTGAGGGATCCTACGAGCAGTACTTC.